The rows below give T cell receptor beta chains drawn from one sample of a study of shared clonotypes between healthy human individuals. Assay: immunoSEQ multiplex PCR; the TCRdb copy retains only in-frame clones and omits some. The sample lists around 1.1 million clones, about four fifths occurring once. Specimen: memory CD4+ T cells from PBMCs. These TCRs come from a man aged 18 to 30 in good health. Some clones in this sample may be carry-over from other donors' samples. Both conserved end residues are part of each CDR3. Fields, in order: CDR3 protein, CDR3 DNA, clone size, D gene, V gene, J gene. The D gene is left open where the match is weak. A row's size may be missing; if present it is once, few, many or a size class.

cdr3_aa: CASSLGLSISYEQYF
cdr3_nt: TGTGCCAGCAGCCTCGGGTTGTCGATCAGTTACGAGCAGTACTTC
clone_size: NA
d_call: NA
v_call: TRBV11-2
j_call: TRBJ2-7

cdr3_aa: CASSIGQEQETQYF
cdr3_nt: TGCGCCAGCAGCATAGGACAGGAGCAAGAGACCCAGTACTTC
clone_size: NA
d_call: TRBD1
v_call: TRBV5-1
j_call: TRBJ2-5

cdr3_aa: CASSFDPTDTQYF
cdr3_nt: TGTGCCAGCAGCTTCGACCCAACAGATACGCAGTATTTT
clone_size: NA
d_call: NA
v_call: TRBV5-4
j_call: TRBJ2-3

cdr3_aa: CAWSDVNIQYF
cdr3_nt: TGTGCCTGGAGTGACGTAAACATTCAGTACTTC
clone_size: NA
d_call: NA
v_call: TRBV30
j_call: TRBJ2-4

cdr3_aa: CASSPTENFYGYTF
cdr3_nt: TGTGCCAGCAGCCCGACGGAAAACTTCTATGGCTACACCTTC
clone_size: NA
d_call: NA
v_call: TRBV14
j_call: TRBJ1-2

cdr3_aa: CASLPGTGGRRFGYTEAFF
cdr3_nt: TGCGCCAGCCTACCCGGGACAGGGGGTCGTAGGTTCGGATATACTGAAGCTTTCTTT
clone_size: few
d_call: TRBD1
v_call: TRBV5-1
j_call: TRBJ1-1

cdr3_aa: CAWGILYEQYF
cdr3_nt: TGTGCCTGGGGTATACTCTACGAGCAGTACTTC
clone_size: few
d_call: NA
v_call: TRBV30
j_call: TRBJ2-7

cdr3_aa: CASSHGTGTLFSIQYF
cdr3_nt: TGTGCCAGCAGCCACGGAACCGGGACCCTTTTCAGCATTCAGTACTTC
clone_size: NA
d_call: NA
v_call: TRBV7-8
j_call: TRBJ2-4

cdr3_aa: CASSLFTQKAEQFF
cdr3_nt: TGTGCCAGCAGCTTGTTTACCCAAAAGGCTGAGCAGTTCTTC
clone_size: few
d_call: NA
v_call: TRBV5-6
j_call: TRBJ2-1

cdr3_aa: CASSARQAGREYSNQPQHF
cdr3_nt: TGTGCCAGCAGCGCCCGACAGGCAGGGCGCGAGTATAGCAATCAGCCCCAGCATTTT
clone_size: NA
d_call: NA
v_call: TRBV11-2
j_call: TRBJ1-5

cdr3_aa: CASSLKGGTNEKLFF
cdr3_nt: TGTGCCAGCAGCTTGAAGGGGGGGACTAATGAAAAACTGTTTTTT
clone_size: NA
d_call: NA
v_call: TRBV5-4
j_call: TRBJ1-4

cdr3_aa: CASTPRGRVAQETQYF
cdr3_nt: TGTGCCAGCACCCCGCGTGGCAGGGTGGCGCAAGAGACCCAGTACTTC
clone_size: NA
d_call: NA
v_call: TRBV7-9
j_call: TRBJ2-5

cdr3_aa: CASSGFSYSGANVLTF
cdr3_nt: TGTGCCAGCAGCGGCTTTAGTTACTCTGGGGCCAACGTCCTGACTTTC
clone_size: NA
d_call: NA
v_call: TRBV7-9
j_call: TRBJ2-6

cdr3_aa: CASSLGSGRGNEKLFF
cdr3_nt: TGTGCCAGCAGCTTAGGATCCGGCAGGGGAAATGAAAAACTGTTTTTT
clone_size: NA
d_call: NA
v_call: TRBV7-2
j_call: TRBJ1-4

cdr3_aa: CASSQGQGRETQYF
cdr3_nt: TGCGCCAGCAGCCAGGGACAGGGTCGGGAGACCCAGTACTTC
clone_size: NA
d_call: TRBD1
v_call: TRBV5-1
j_call: TRBJ2-5

cdr3_aa: CASSFRQGTGLHGYTF
cdr3_nt: TGTGCCAGCAGCTTTCGACAGGGAACAGGTCTCCATGGCTACACCTTC
clone_size: NA
d_call: TRBD1
v_call: TRBV5-4
j_call: TRBJ1-2

cdr3_aa: CASREYRAPEKLFF
cdr3_nt: TGTGCCAGTAGAGAGTACAGAGCCCCTGAAAAACTGTTTTTT
clone_size: NA
d_call: NA
v_call: TRBV28
j_call: TRBJ1-4

cdr3_aa: CASRGSGRLEQFF
cdr3_nt: TGTGCCAGCAGGGGTAGCGGGAGACTTGAGCAGTTCTTC
clone_size: NA
d_call: TRBD2
v_call: TRBV27
j_call: TRBJ2-1

cdr3_aa: CAGEGGETQYF
cdr3_nt: TGTGCCGGAGAGGGGGGGGAGACCCAGTACTTC
clone_size: NA
d_call: NA
v_call: TRBV30
j_call: TRBJ2-5

cdr3_aa: CASSNRVTQETQYF
cdr3_nt: TGTGCCAGCAGTAACAGGGTGACCCAAGAGACCCAGTACTTC
clone_size: once
d_call: NA
v_call: TRBV28
j_call: TRBJ2-5

cdr3_aa: CASSTRGGETQYF
cdr3_nt: TGTGCCAGCAGCACCCGAGGGGGAGAGACCCAGTACTTC
clone_size: NA
d_call: NA
v_call: TRBV27
j_call: TRBJ2-5

cdr3_aa: CSASLDTEQYF
cdr3_nt: TGCAGTGCTAGTTTGGACACCGAGCAGTACTTC
clone_size: few
d_call: NA
v_call: TRBV20-1
j_call: TRBJ2-7

cdr3_aa: CASSEDRGRTDTQYF
cdr3_nt: TGCGCCAGCAGTGAGGACAGGGGGCGAACAGATACGCAGTATTTT
clone_size: few
d_call: TRBD1
v_call: TRBV10-1
j_call: TRBJ2-3

cdr3_aa: CASEDAYGYTF
cdr3_nt: TGTGCCAGCGAGGACGCCTATGGCTACACCTTC
clone_size: NA
d_call: NA
v_call: TRBV19
j_call: TRBJ1-2

cdr3_aa: CATTGNKGYGYTF
cdr3_nt: TGTGCCACAACAGGAAATAAAGGCTATGGCTACACCTTC
clone_size: few
d_call: NA
v_call: TRBV27
j_call: TRBJ1-2

cdr3_aa: CASSRLSAGELFF
cdr3_nt: TGTGCCAGCAGTCGGCTTAGCGCCGGGGAGCTGTTTTTT
clone_size: NA
d_call: NA
v_call: TRBV5-5
j_call: TRBJ2-2

cdr3_aa: CASSRTGTAGGTQYF
cdr3_nt: TGCGCCAGCAGCCGTACCGGGACAGCCGGGGGGACCCAGTACTTC
clone_size: few
d_call: NA
v_call: TRBV4-3
j_call: TRBJ2-5

cdr3_aa: CASCTTLYEQYF
cdr3_nt: TGTGCCAGCTGCACGACGCTATACGAGCAGTACTTC
clone_size: once
d_call: NA
v_call: TRBV28
j_call: TRBJ2-7

cdr3_aa: CASSYLGLAGVWYEQYF
cdr3_nt: TGTGCCAGCAGTTATTTAGGACTAGCGGGAGTTTGGTACGAGCAGTACTTC
clone_size: NA
d_call: TRBD2
v_call: TRBV28
j_call: TRBJ2-7

cdr3_aa: CASSAWDKIYEQYF
cdr3_nt: TGTGCCAGCAGTGCTTGGGACAAAATCTACGAGCAGTACTTC
clone_size: NA
d_call: NA
v_call: TRBV25-1
j_call: TRBJ2-7

cdr3_aa: CASSPRFPGQGEDEQFF
cdr3_nt: TGTGCCAGCTCACCGCGCTTCCCGGGACAGGGGGAGGATGAGCAGTTCTTC
clone_size: NA
d_call: TRBD1
v_call: TRBV18
j_call: TRBJ2-1